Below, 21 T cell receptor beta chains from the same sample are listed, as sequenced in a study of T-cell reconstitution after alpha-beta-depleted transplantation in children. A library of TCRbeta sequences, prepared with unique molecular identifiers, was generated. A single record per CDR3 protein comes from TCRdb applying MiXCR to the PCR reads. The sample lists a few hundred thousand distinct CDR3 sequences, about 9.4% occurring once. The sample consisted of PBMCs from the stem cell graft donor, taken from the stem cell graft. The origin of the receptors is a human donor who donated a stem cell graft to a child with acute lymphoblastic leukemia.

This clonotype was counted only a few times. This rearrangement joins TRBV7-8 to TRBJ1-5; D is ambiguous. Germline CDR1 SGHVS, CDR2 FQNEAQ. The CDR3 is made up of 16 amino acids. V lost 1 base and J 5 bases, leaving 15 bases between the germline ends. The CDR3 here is CASSLEFRSTYQPQHF. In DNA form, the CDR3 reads TGTGCCAGCAGCTTAGAATTCCGGAGCACTTATCAGCCCCAGCATTTT.

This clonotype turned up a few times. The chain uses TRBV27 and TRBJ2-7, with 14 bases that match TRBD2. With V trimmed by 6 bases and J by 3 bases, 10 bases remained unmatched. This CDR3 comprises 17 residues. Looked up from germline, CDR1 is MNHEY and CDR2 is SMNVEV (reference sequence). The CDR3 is CASSRRLAGGRGYEQYF. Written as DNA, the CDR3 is TGTGCCAGCAGCCGGAGACTAGCGGGAGGGAGGGGCTACGAGCAGTACTTC.

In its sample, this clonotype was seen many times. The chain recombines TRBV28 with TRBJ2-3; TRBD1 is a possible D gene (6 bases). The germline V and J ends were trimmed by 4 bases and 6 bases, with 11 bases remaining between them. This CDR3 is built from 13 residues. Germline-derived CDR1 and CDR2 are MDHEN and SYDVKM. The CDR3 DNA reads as TGTGCCAGCAGTTCCGCAGGGGCGGATACGCAGTATTTT. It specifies CASSSAGADTQYF.

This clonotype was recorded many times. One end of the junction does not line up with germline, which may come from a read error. In nucleotides, the CDR3 is TGCAGTGCTGGAGACCCGACTAGCGGTCCCACAGATACGCAGTATTTT. Its translation is CSAGDPTSGPTDTQYF. This chain connects TRBV20-1 to TRBJ2-3; TRBD2 agrees at 9 bases. Germline values: CDR1 DFQATT, CDR2 SNEGSKA (reference sequence). The CDR3 has 16 amino acids.

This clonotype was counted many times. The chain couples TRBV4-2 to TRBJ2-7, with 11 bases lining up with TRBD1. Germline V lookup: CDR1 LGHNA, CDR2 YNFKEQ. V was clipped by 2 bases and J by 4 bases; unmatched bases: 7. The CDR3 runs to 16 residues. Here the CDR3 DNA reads TGTGCCAGCAGCCAACAAGCCGGGACAGGGGGATACGAGCAGTACTTC. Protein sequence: CASSQQAGTGGYEQYF.

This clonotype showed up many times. This chain's CDR3 is CASSARKPEQFF. Here the CDR3 DNA reads TGTGCCAGCAGCGCCCGGAAGCCTGAGCAGTTCTTC. The chain links TRBV7-9 to TRBJ2-1; D gene unclear. Germline V gene sequence: CDR1 SEHNR, CDR2 FQNEAQ (reference sequence). Trimming shortened V by 5 bases and J by 9 bases, and 11 bases separated the two germline ends. The CDR3 runs 12 residues.

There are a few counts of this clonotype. CDR3 in amino acids: CASSLHRVNEQFF. The CDR3 DNA reads as TGTGCCAGCAGTTTGCACAGGGTCAATGAGCAGTTCTTC. The rearrangement uses TRBV27 and TRBJ2-1, with D possibly matching TRBD1 (6 bases). CDR1 and CDR2 from the germline V gene are MNHEY and SMNVEV (reference sequence). The CDR3 is 13 amino acids. Trimming left V 3 bases short and J 6 bases short, with 9 bases between.

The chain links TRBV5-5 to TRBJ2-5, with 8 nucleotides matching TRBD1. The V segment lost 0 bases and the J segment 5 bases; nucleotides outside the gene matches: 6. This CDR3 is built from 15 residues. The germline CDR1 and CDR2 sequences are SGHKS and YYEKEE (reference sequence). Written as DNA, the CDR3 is TGTGCCAGCAGCTTGGCGACAGGGGTCGTGGAGACCCAGTACTTC. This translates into CASSLATGVVETQYF.

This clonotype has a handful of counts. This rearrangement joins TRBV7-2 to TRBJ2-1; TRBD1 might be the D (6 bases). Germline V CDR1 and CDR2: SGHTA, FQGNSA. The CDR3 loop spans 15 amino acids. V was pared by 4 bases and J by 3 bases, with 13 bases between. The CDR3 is CASSSESRGYNEQFF. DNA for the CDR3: TGTGCCAGCAGCTCCGAGAGCAGGGGCTACAATGAGCAGTTCTTC.

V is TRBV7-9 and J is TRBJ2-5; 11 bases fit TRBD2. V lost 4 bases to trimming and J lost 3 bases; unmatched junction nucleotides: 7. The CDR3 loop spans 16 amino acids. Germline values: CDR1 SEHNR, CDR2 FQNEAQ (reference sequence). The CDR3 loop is CASSSPQLAGEETQYF. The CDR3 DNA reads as TGTGCCAGCAGCTCCCCTCAACTAGCGGGAGAAGAGACCCAGTACTTC.

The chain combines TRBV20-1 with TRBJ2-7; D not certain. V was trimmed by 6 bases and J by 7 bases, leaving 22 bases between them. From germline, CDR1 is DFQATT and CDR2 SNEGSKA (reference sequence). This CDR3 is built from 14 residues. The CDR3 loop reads CSASEVGMGYEQYF. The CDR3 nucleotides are TGCAGTGCCTCAGAAGTGGGAATGGGTTATGAGCAGTACTTC.

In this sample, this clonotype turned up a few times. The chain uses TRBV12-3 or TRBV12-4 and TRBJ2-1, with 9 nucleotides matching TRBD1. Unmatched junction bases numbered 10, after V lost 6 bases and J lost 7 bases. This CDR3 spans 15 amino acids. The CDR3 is CASSFGGGTGNEQFF. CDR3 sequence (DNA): TGTGCCAGCAGCTTCGGGGGCGGGACAGGGAATGAGCAGTTCTTC.

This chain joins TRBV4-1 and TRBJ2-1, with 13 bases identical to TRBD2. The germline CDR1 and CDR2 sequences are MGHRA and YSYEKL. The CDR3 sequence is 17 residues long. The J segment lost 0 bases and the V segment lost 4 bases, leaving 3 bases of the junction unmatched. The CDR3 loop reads CASSRGLAGVSYNEQFF. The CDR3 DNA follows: TGCGCCAGCAGCCGCGGACTAGCGGGAGTCTCCTACAATGAGCAGTTCTTC.

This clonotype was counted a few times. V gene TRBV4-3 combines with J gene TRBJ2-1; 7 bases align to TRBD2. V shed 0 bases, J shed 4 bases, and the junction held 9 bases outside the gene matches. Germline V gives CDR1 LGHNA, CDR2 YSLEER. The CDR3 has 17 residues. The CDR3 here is CASSQDQASGLYNEQFF. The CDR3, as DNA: TGCGCCAGCAGCCAAGATCAGGCTAGCGGCCTTTACAATGAGCAGTTCTTC.

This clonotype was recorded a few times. The CDR3 spells CSARTGVGPYEQYF. The CDR3 DNA is TGCAGTGCTAGAACAGGGGTTGGACCCTACGAGCAGTACTTC. The chain carries TRBV20-1 and TRBJ2-7; 7 positions agree with TRBD1. The CDR3 covers 14 residues. V shed 2 bases and J 2 bases; nucleotides not matched to a gene: 6. Germline CDR1 is DFQATT and CDR2 is SNEGSKA (reference sequence).

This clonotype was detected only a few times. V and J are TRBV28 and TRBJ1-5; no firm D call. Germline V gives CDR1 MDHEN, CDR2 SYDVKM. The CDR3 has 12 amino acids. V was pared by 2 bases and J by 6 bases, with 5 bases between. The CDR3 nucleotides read TGTGCCAGCAGTTTAGCATTTCAGCCCCAGCATTTT. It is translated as CASSLAFQPQHF. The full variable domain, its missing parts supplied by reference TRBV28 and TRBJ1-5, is DVKVTQSSRYLVKRTGEKVFLECVQDMDHENMFWYRQDPGLGLRLIYFSYDVKMKEKGDIPEGYSVSREKKERFSLILESASTNQTSMYLCASSLAFQPQHFGDGTRLSIL.

The CDR3 protein is CASSSRTGRNYGYTF. CDR3 DNA sequence: TGTGCCAGCAGTTCTCGGACAGGGAGGAACTATGGCTACACCTTC. V gene TRBV12-3 or TRBV12-4 combines with J gene TRBJ1-2, with 8 bases matching TRBD1. The V and J ends lost 4 bases and 2 bases, in that order; junction bases with no gene match: 6. The CDR3 is made up of 15 amino acids.

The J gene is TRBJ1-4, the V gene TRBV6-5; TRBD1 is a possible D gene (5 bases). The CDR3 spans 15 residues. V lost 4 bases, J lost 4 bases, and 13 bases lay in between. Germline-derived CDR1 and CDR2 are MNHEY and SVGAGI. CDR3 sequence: CASSSWTYRNEKLFF. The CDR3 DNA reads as TGTGCCAGCAGTTCCTGGACATACCGTAATGAAAAACTGTTTTTT.

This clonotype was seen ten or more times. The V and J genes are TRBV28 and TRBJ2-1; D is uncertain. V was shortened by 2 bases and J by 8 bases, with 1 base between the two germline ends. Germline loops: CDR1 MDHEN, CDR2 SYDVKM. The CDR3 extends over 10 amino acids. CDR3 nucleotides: TGTGCCAGCAGTTTAGATGAGCAGTTCTTC. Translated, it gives CASSLDEQFF.

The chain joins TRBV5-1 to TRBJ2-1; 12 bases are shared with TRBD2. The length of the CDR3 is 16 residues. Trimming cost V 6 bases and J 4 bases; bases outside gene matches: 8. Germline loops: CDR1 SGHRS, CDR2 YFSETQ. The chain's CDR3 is CASMLGLAGLYNEQFF. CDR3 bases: TGCGCCAGCATGTTGGGACTAGCGGGTTTATACAATGAGCAGTTCTTC.

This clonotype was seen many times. In DNA form, the CDR3 reads TGTGCCAGCAGCGCACGGGTGGTCGGGGAGCTGTTTTTT. Protein sequence: CASSARVVGELFF. The chain joins TRBV7-2 to TRBJ2-2; D gene uncertain. V lost 5 bases to trimming and J lost 7 bases, with 11 bases between them. This CDR3 spans 13 amino acids. Germline V gives CDR1 SGHTA, CDR2 FQGNSA.